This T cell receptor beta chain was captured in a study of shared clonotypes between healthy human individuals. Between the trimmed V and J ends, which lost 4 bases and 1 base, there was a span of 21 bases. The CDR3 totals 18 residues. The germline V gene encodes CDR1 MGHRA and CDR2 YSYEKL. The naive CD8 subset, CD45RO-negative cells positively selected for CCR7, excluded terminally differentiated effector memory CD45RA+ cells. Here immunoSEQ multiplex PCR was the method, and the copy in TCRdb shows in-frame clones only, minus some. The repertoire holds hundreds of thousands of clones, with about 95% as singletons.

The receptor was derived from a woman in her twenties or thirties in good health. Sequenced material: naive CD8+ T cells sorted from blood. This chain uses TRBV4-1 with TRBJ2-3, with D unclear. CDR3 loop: CASSPGLDLSAGTDTQYF. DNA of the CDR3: TGCGCCAGCAGCCCCGGCCTCGATCTTTCTGCTGGCACAGATACGCAGTATTTT.